One sample yielded the 20 T cell receptor beta chains listed below, sequenced in a study of blood T cell repertoires in COVID-19. Clones were sequenced by immunoSEQ multiplex PCR, and TCRdb holds only the in-frame ones, with some missing. The sample has roughly 230,000 clones; around 83% are singletons. Sequencing input: peripheral blood. The receptors originated from a woman in her fifties or sixties with acute or convalescent COVID-19.

This chain connects TRBV7-9 to TRBJ2-1; 8 bases are a match to TRBD1. Germline loops: CDR1 SEHNR, CDR2 FQNEAQ (reference sequence). Trimming cost V 4 bases and J 2 bases; bases outside gene matches: 4. CDR3 length: 15 amino acids. The DNA of the CDR3 is TGTGCCAGCAGCTCATTACAGGGGGCCTACAATGAGCAGTTCTTC. Its translation: CASSSLQGAYNEQFF.

This clone was counted once. The chain recombines TRBV7-8 with TRBJ2-2; D possibly corresponds to TRBD2 (6 bases). The CDR3 is 14 residues long. V dropped 3 bases and J dropped 6 bases, with 11 bases sitting between them. Germline CDR1 is SGHVS and CDR2 is FQNEAQ. Written as DNA, the CDR3 is TGTGCCAGCAGCTTCGGGGGTGGGGCCGGGGAGCTGTTTTTT. It encodes CASSFGGGAGELFF.

This sequence joins TRBV5-6 and TRBJ2-5; maybe TRBD1 (6 bases). CDR3 length: 14 residues. Germline lookup yields CDR1 SGHDT and CDR2 YYEEEE. The V gene lost 0 bases and the J gene lost 3 bases, with 9 bases spanning the gap. CDR3 sequence reads: CASSLDRVEETQYF. The DNA of the CDR3 is TGTGCCAGCAGCTTGGACAGGGTAGAAGAGACCCAGTACTTC.

This sequence joins TRBV7-3 and TRBJ1-1; D possibly corresponds to TRBD1 (5 bases). V lost 2 bases and J lost 0, with 7 bases in between. Germline CDR1 and CDR2: SGHTA and FQGTGA. The CDR3 totals 14 residues. The CDR3 region has the DNA TGTGCCAGCAGCTTATCAGGGATGAACACTGAAGCTTTCTTT. This gives the protein CASSLSGMNTEAFF.

This clone appeared once. The sample has other DNA sequences that encode this CDR3 too. The chain has TRBV12-3 or TRBV12-4 and TRBJ2-7; D gene uncertain. The V end lost 6 bases, the J end lost 3 bases, and 6 bases lay between the germline ends. The CDR3 runs 11 residues. The DNA of the CDR3 is TGTGCCAGCAGCCCTAGCTACGAGCAGTACTTC. Translation: CASSPSYEQYF.

V usage is TRBV10-3 and J usage is TRBJ2-3, with TRBD2 matching 12 bases. The V gene's germline CDR1 is ENHRY and CDR2 SYGVKD. The CDR3 is made up of 16 amino acids. The V gene end was trimmed by 6 bases and the J gene end by 1 base; junction bases not matched to a gene: 5. The CDR3 nucleotides read TGTGCCATCAGGACTAGCGGGGGTGGTGGCACAGATACGCAGTATTTT. Translating it yields CAIRTSGGGGTDTQYF.

The chain is built from TRBV7-2 and TRBJ1-4; the D gene is possibly TRBD1 (5 bases). There are 15 residues in the CDR3. The V end was cut by 6 bases, the J end by 0 bases, with 11 bases between. Germline values: CDR1 SGHTA, CDR2 FQGNSA. CDR3: CASSRDSTTNEKLFF. CDR3 in DNA: TGTGCCAGCAGTCGTGACAGCACAACTAATGAAAAACTGTTTTTT.

The genes are TRBV18 and TRBJ2-4; the match to TRBD1 covers 7 bases. Germline assignment: CDR1 KGHSH and CDR2 LQKENI. The CDR3 is 15 amino acids. V lost 4 bases and J lost 2; bases outside the gene matches: 5. The CDR3 coding sequence is TGTGCCAGCTCACAACAGGGGAGTCCCAAAAACATTCAGTACTTC. Its translation is CASSQQGSPKNIQYF.

J is TRBJ1-1 and V is TRBV25-1; TRBD1 agrees at 9 bases. Germline V gives CDR1 MGHDK, CDR2 SYGVNS. The CDR3 runs 15 residues. The V segment lost 5 bases and the J segment 5 bases; nucleotides outside the gene matches: 9. Here the CDR3 DNA reads TGTGCCAGCAGTCCCCGAGGGACAGGGAATACTGAAGCTTTCTTT. Translation gives CASSPRGTGNTEAFF.

The rearrangement joins TRBV19 to TRBJ1-5, with 10 nucleotides matching TRBD1. Germline lookup yields CDR1 LNHDA and CDR2 SQIVND (reference sequence). The ends lost 3 bases at V and 6 bases at J; junction bases unmatched: 5. The CDR3 consists of 15 residues. As DNA, the CDR3 is TGTGCCAGTAGTATCGGGGACAGGGGCACTCAGCCCCAGCATTTT. Translation gives CASSIGDRGTQPQHF.

The chain links TRBV10-3 to TRBJ1-5, with D hard to call. From germline, CDR1 is ENHRY and CDR2 SYGVKD. V was shortened by 2 bases and J by 5 bases, with 10 bases between the two germline ends. The CDR3 runs 14 residues. The CDR3 DNA is TGTGCCATCAGTGAGGCAGGCAGACATCAGCCCCAGCATTTT. It translates to CAISEAGRHQPQHF.

The genes are TRBV6-2 or TRBV6-3 and TRBJ2-7; TRBD1 aligns across 11 bases. CDR3 length: 15 residues. Looked up from germline, CDR1 is MNHEY and CDR2 is SVGEGT. V shed 1 base, J shed 6 bases, and the junction held 5 bases outside the gene matches. This chain's CDR3 is CASSYLTGTGGEQYF. The CDR3 nucleotides are TGTGCCAGCAGTTACTTAACCGGGACAGGGGGCGAGCAGTACTTC.

This chain joins TRBV28 and TRBJ2-4, with a weak D call TRBD1 (5 bases). The germline CDR1 and CDR2 sequences are MDHEN and SYDVKM. The CDR3 loop spans 14 amino acids. V dropped 7 bases and J dropped 0 bases, with 10 bases sitting between them. CDR3 in DNA: TGTGCCAGCATGGTAAGGGGAGCCAAAAACATTCAGTACTTC. This gives the protein CASMVRGAKNIQYF.

This clone was observed once. V is TRBV30 and J is TRBJ1-5; D perhaps matches TRBD1 (5 bases). Germline V gene sequence: CDR1 GTSNPN, CDR2 SVGIG (reference sequence). The CDR3 contains 13 residues. Trimming pared 7 bases from V and 7 bases from J, leaving 17 bases between. This CDR3 reads CAYAEGLGQPQHF. In DNA, the CDR3 is TGTGCCTACGCGGAGGGGCTCGGCCAGCCCCAGCATTTT.

This chain uses TRBV15 with TRBJ2-1; 13 positions match TRBD2. Trimming at V came to 1 base and at J to 9 bases, leaving 3 bases not matched to a gene. CDR3 length: 15 amino acids. Germline V gene data show CDR1 as LNHNV and CDR2 as YYDKDF (reference sequence). CDR3 nucleotide sequence: TGTGCCACCAGCAGAGGACTAGCGGGAGGTAGTGAGCAGTTCTTC. Amino acid sequence: CATSRGLAGGSEQFF.

As concerns this clone: This specimen includes other DNA sequences encoding the same CDR3. CDR3 nucleotides: TGTGCCAGCAGTCTGAGCTCCTACGAGCAGTACTTC. Residues: CASSLSSYEQYF. The chain has TRBV28 and TRBJ2-7, with unresolved D. This CDR3 contains 12 residues. V gave up 5 bases and J gave up 0 bases, with 5 bases separating them. Germline CDR1 reads MDHEN; CDR2 reads SYDVKM.

The rearrangement joins TRBV28 to TRBJ2-7; maybe TRBD1 (5 bases). The CDR3 runs 14 residues. Per germline, CDR1 MDHEN and CDR2 SYDVKM. V lost 2 bases, J lost 5 bases, and 13 bases lay in between. The CDR3 loop reads CASSLSQGFDEQYF. The CDR3 DNA reads TGTGCCAGCAGTTTAAGTCAGGGTTTCGACGAGCAGTACTTC. The full variable domain, its missing parts supplied by reference TRBV28 and TRBJ2-7, is DVKVTQSSRYLVKRTGEKVFLECVQDMDHENMFWYRQDPGLGLRLIYFSYDVKMKEKGDIPEGYSVSREKKERFSLILESASTNQTSMYLCASSLSQGFDEQYFGPGTRLTVT.

The chain uses TRBV15 and TRBJ2-7; perhaps TRBD2 as D (5 bases). Germline loops: CDR1 LNHNV, CDR2 YYDKDF (reference sequence). The CDR3 loop spans 15 amino acids. Trimming removed 6 bases from V and 4 bases from J, with 19 bases in between. This CDR3 is CATRNPTSPGYEQYF. CDR3 sequence (DNA): TGTGCCACCAGGAACCCTACTTCCCCGGGATACGAGCAGTACTTC.

This chain connects TRBV7-9 to TRBJ2-2; 7 bases match TRBD2. The germline gives CDR1 SEHNR, CDR2 FQNEAQ (reference sequence). This CDR3 comprises 17 residues. V shed 4 bases and J 5 bases; nucleotides not matched to a gene: 13. Written as DNA, the CDR3 is TGTGCCAGCAGCTCCCCGACGGGGGGAGGGCATACCGGGGAGCTGTTTTTT. This sequence encodes CASSSPTGGGHTGELFF.

The V and J genes are TRBV28 and TRBJ1-2; the D gene is possibly TRBD1 (5 bases). Germline V lookup: CDR1 MDHEN, CDR2 SYDVKM. The CDR3 totals 14 residues. The V end lost 2 bases, the J end lost 6 bases, and 13 bases lay between the germline ends. CDR3 DNA: TGTGCCAGCAGTTTAGGGCAGGGAACCCATGGCTACACCTTC. Its translation: CASSLGQGTHGYTF.